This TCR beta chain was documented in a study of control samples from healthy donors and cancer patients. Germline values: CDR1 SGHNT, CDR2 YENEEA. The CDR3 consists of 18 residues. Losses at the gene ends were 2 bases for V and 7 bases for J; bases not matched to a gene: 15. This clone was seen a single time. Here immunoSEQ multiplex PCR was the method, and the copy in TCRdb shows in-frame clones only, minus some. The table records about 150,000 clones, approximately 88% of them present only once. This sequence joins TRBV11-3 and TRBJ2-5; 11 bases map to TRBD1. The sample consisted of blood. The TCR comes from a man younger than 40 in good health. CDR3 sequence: CASSLISGQGATKGTQYF. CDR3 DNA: TGTGCCAGCAGCTTAATCTCCGGACAGGGGGCTACTAAAGGGACCCAGTACTTC. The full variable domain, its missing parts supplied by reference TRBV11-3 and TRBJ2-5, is EAGVVQSPRYKIIEKKQPVAFWCNPISGHNTLYWYLQNLGQGPELLIRYENEEAVDDSQLPKDRFSAERLKGVDSTLKIQPAELGDSAVYLCASSLISGQGATKGTQYFGPGTRLLVL.